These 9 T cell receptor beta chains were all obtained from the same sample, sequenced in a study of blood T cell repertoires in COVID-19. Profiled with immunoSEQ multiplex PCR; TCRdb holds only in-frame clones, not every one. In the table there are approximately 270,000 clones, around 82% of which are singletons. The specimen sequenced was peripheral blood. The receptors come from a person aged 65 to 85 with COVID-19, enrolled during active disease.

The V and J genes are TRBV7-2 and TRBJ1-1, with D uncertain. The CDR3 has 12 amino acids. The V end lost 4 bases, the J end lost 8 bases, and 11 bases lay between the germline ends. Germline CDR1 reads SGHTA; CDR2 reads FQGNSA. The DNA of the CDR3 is TGTGCCAGCAGCTGGGCGGCGGGGGAAGCTTTCTTT. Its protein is CASSWAAGEAFF.

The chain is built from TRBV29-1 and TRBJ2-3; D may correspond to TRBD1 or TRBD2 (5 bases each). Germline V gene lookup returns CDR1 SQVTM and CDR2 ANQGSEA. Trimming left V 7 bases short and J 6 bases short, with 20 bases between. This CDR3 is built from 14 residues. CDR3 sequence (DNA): TGCAGCGCTGACAGAGCGGCGGGTCGGGATACGCAGTATTTT. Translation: CSADRAAGRDTQYF.

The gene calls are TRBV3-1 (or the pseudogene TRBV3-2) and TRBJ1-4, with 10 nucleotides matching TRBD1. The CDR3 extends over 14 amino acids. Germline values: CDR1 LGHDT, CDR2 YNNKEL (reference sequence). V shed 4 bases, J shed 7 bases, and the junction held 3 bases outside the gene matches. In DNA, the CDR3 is TGTGCCAGCAGCCGGACAGGGGGTCGTGAAAAACTGTTTTTT. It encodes CASSRTGGREKLFF.

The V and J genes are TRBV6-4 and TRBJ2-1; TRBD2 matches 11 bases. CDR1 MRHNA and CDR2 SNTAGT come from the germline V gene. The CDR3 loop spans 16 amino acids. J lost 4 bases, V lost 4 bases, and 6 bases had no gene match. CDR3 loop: CASSALAGGLYNEQFF. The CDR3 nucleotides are TGTGCCAGCAGTGCCCTAGCGGGAGGACTATACAATGAGCAGTTCTTC.

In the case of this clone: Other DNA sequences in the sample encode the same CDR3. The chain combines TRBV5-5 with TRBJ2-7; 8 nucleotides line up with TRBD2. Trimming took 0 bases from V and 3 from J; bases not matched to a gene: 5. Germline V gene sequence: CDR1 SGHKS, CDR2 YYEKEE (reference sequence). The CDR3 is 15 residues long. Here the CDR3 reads CASSLGARGDYEQYF. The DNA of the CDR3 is TGTGCCAGCAGCTTGGGGGCGCGGGGGGACTACGAGCAGTACTTC.

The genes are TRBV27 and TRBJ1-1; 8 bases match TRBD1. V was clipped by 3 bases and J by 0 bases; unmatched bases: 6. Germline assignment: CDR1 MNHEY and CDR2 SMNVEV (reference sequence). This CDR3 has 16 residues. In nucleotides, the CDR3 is TGTGCCAGCAGTTTGGACAGGGTTCAGGTGAACACTGAAGCTTTCTTT. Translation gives CASSLDRVQVNTEAFF.

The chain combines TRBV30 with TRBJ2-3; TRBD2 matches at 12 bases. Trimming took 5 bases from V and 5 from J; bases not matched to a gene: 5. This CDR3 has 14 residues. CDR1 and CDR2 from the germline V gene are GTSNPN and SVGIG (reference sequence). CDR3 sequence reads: CAWSTSGSVDTQYF. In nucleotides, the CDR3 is TGTGCCTGGTCGACTAGCGGGAGTGTAGATACGCAGTATTTT. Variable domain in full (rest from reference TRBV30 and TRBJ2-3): SQTIHQWPATLVQPVGSPLSLECTVEGTSNPNLYWYRQAAGRGLQLLFYSVGIGQISSEVPQNLSASRPQDRQFILSSKKLLLSDSGFYLCAWSTSGSVDTQYFGPGTRLTVL.

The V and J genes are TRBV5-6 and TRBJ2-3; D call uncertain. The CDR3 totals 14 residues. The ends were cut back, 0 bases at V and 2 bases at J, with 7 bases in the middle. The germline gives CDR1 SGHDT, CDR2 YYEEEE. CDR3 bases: TGTGCCAGCAGCTTGGGGAGATTCACAGATACGCAGTATTTT. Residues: CASSLGRFTDTQYF.

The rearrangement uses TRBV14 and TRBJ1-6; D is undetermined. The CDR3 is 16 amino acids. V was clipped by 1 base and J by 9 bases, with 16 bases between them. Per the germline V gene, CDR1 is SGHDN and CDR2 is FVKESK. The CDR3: CASSQGGLGNSSPLHF. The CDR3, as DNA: TGTGCCAGCAGCCAAGGAGGGCTCGGGAATAGTTCACCCCTCCACTTT.